This T cell receptor beta chain was profiled in a study of cytomegalovirus exposure and HLA in healthy donors. Study conclusions and caveats: Some V segments (TRBV6-2 and TRBV6-3 among them) were excluded as indistinguishable. Prediction of most subjects' HLA-A and HLA-B alleles by TCR beta sequences was reportedly accurate.

As to this clone: Its antigen is as yet unknown.

The PCR was carried out with 60 Vbeta primers and 13 Jbeta primers. Produced via immunoSEQ multiplex PCR; TCRdb's table is partial and in-frame only. The sample lists approximately 140,000 clones; around four fifths were seen once. Trimming stripped 0 bases from V and 9 bases from J, with 6 bases between. Germline V gene sequence: CDR1 SEHNR, CDR2 FQNEAQ (reference sequence). The CDR3 has 12 amino acids. This TCR was sampled from a boy between 10 and 17 years old in good health and CMV-seronegative. The chain carries TRBV7-9 and TRBJ2-1; unclear D gene. Sequenced sample: PBMCs. The CDR3 region is CASSLARGEQFF. CDR3 DNA: TGTGCCAGCAGCTTAGCCAGAGGTGAGCAGTTCTTC. Variable domain in full (rest from reference TRBV7-9 and TRBJ2-1): DTGVSQNPRHKITKRGQNVTFRCDPISEHNRLYWYRQTLGQGPEFLTYFQNEAQLEKSRLLSDRFSAERPKGSFSTLEIQRTEQGDSAMYLCASSLARGEQFFGPGTRLTVL.